The source of this T cell receptor (beta chain) is a study of control samples from healthy donors and cancer patients. The assay was immunoSEQ multiplex PCR, and TCRdb's table has in-frame clones only and misses some. Here the sample spans roughly 120,000 clones, about 95% being singletons. V was shortened by 3 bases and J by 4 bases, with 8 bases between the two germline ends. The length of the CDR3 is 13 residues. In germline, CDR1 is SGHNT, CDR2 YYREEE (reference sequence). The clonotype comes from a man aged 30 to 45 in good health. Sequenced sample: blood. The gene calls are TRBV5-4 and TRBJ1-5, with D unresolved. The CDR3 sequence: CASSSSPNQPQHF. The CDR3 coding sequence is TGTGCCAGCAGCTCCTCCCCGAATCAGCCCCAGCATTTT.